Each of the 31 T cell receptor beta chains below was sequenced from the same sample in a study of T cell repertoires in cytomegalovirus infection. MiXCR, run by TCRdb on the reads, gives a single entry per CDR3 protein. Of more than 150,000 distinct CDR3 sequences in the sample, around 20% were seen once. The material sequenced was PBMCs. These receptors all come from a human donor in good health (CMV status not recorded). Some clones in this sample may be carry-over from other donors' samples.

This clonotype was seen more than once but under ten times. The V and J genes are TRBV28 and TRBJ2-3; possible D gene TRBD1, 6 bases. CDR1 and CDR2 from the germline V gene are MDHEN and SYDVKM. The germline V and J ends were trimmed by 4 bases and 0 bases, with 17 bases remaining between them. This CDR3 has 17 amino acids. Here the CDR3 reads CASSSWGRPTSTDTQYF. As DNA, the CDR3 is TGTGCCAGCAGTTCTTGGGGGCGCCCCACTAGCACAGATACGCAGTATTTT.

The chain uses TRBV5-5 and TRBJ1-4; no firm D call. The germline V and J ends were trimmed by 4 bases and 4 bases, with 14 bases remaining between them. The germline CDR1 and CDR2 sequences are SGHKS and YYEKEE (reference sequence). This CDR3 spans 15 amino acids. The CDR3 loop reads CASSPRRNSNEKLFF. The CDR3 coding sequence is TGTGCCAGCAGCCCCCGGAGGAACAGTAATGAAAAACTGTTTTTT.

There are a few counts of this clonotype. The J gene is TRBJ2-2, the V gene TRBV6-2 or TRBV6-3, with a tentative D call TRBD1 (6 bases). The CDR3 totals 17 residues. V lost 2 bases and J 5 bases, leaving 18 bases between the germline ends. Germline-derived CDR1 and CDR2 are MNHEY and SVGEGT. Here the CDR3 reads CASSYPPGQTGTGELFF. DNA of the CDR3: TGTGCCAGCAGTTACCCTCCGGGACAAACGGGGACCGGGGAGCTGTTTTTT.

The sample holds many counts of this clonotype. The CDR3 coding sequence is TGTGCCAGCAGCCCCCGGACTCTCGGGGGGACCCAGTACTTC. Encoded protein: CASSPRTLGGTQYF. The J gene is TRBJ2-5, the V gene TRBV7-2; perhaps TRBD2 as D (6 bases). The CDR3 is made up of 14 amino acids. Germline CDR1 is SGHTA and CDR2 is FQGNSA. The V end was cut by 5 bases, the J end by 7 bases, with 17 bases between.

This clonotype showed up just a few times. This sequence joins TRBV20-1 and TRBJ2-3; D may correspond to TRBD1 or TRBD2 (5 bases each). Germline V gene sequence: CDR1 DFQATT, CDR2 SNEGSKA (reference sequence). This CDR3 has 14 residues. V was cut by 5 bases and J by 1 base, with 13 bases left in between. The CDR3 coding sequence is TGCAGTGCTTCCCGGGACGGGGGCACAGATACGCAGTATTTT. It yields the protein CSASRDGGTDTQYF.

This clonotype has a handful of counts. The chain links TRBV28 to TRBJ1-5; 11 bases are a match to TRBD1. V lost 5 bases and J lost 9; bases outside the gene matches: 12. The CDR3 runs to 16 residues. CDR1 is MDHEN and CDR2 is SYDVKM in the germline V gene. The DNA for the CDR3 is TGTGCCAGCAGTCCTACTCGGACAGGGGGCCGGACGCCCCAGCATTTT. Translating gives CASSPTRTGGRTPQHF.

A single count supports this clonotype. A much more abundant neighbour one base away suggests this may be a read error. CDR3 sequence: CASTGGLGTQANCGYTF. CDR3 DNA sequence: TGTGCCAGCACCGGCGGCCTCGGGACACAAGCTAACTGTGGCTACACCTTC. The V call is TRBV6-5, the J call TRBJ1-2, with a weak D call TRBD1 (6 bases). Per the germline V gene, CDR1 is MNHEY and CDR2 is SVGAGI. This CDR3 has 17 amino acids.

Comment on this clonotype: A read error may explain this, as a much larger clone is one base away. The rearrangement uses TRBV11-3 and TRBJ1-1, with D perhaps matching TRBD1 (5 bases). The germline V gene has CDR1 SGHNT and CDR2 YENEEA. CDR3 length equals 13 residues. Trimming cost V 4 bases and J 1 base, with 7 bases left between them. The chain's CDR3 is CASSSGGNTEAFF. The CDR3 DNA reads as TGTGCCAGCAGCTCGGGGGGGAACACTGAAGCTTTCTTT.

This clonotype appeared many times. The rearrangement links TRBV12-3 or TRBV12-4 to TRBJ1-4; D call uncertain. There are 16 residues in the CDR3. Trimming left V 6 bases short and J 4 bases short, with 18 bases between. CDR3 loop: CASSRTRIGFNEKLFF. CDR3 coding DNA: TGTGCCAGCAGCAGAACGAGGATAGGTTTTAATGAAAAACTGTTTTTT.

This clonotype was observed a handful of times. The V and J genes are TRBV5-1 and TRBJ2-1, with 7 bases aligning to TRBD1. The germline V gene encodes CDR1 SGHRS and CDR2 YFSETQ. The CDR3 covers 15 residues. V lost 4 bases and J lost 7; bases outside the gene matches: 11. The CDR3 DNA reads as TGCGCCAGCAGCAGAGGGACAGACGGATATAATGAGCAGTTCTTC. As protein: CASSRGTDGYNEQFF. The full variable domain, its missing parts supplied by reference TRBV5-1 and TRBJ2-1, is KAGVTQTPRYLIKTRGQQVTLSCSPISGHRSVSWYQQTPGQGLQFLFEYFSETQRNKGNFPGRFSGRQFSNSRSEMNVSTLELGDSALYLCASSRGTDGYNEQFFGPGTRLTVL.

This clonotype was observed a handful of times. The chain uses TRBV7-2 and TRBJ2-1; possibly TRBD2 for D (5 bases). The CDR3 is made up of 14 amino acids. V was shortened by 0 bases and J by 4 bases, with 7 bases between the two germline ends. In germline, CDR1 is SGHTA, CDR2 FQGNSA. In DNA, the CDR3 is TGTGCCAGCAGCTTAGCAGCGGTTTACAATGAGCAGTTCTTC. Its protein is CASSLAAVYNEQFF.

This clonotype was detected only a few times. This chain links TRBV2 with TRBJ2-1; the match to TRBD1 covers 9 bases. With V trimmed by 8 bases and J by 5 bases, 10 bases remained unmatched. Germline V gene sequence: CDR1 SNHLY, CDR2 FYNNEI. This CDR3 is 15 amino acids long. The CDR3 is CASVIGQGPHNEQFF. The CDR3 coding sequence is TGTGCCAGCGTCATAGGACAGGGGCCACACAATGAGCAGTTCTTC.

This chain links TRBV3-1 with TRBJ2-7, with 7 bases lining up with TRBD1. This CDR3 spans 13 amino acids. CDR1 is LGHDT, CDR2 YNNKEL, per germline (reference sequence). Trimming removed 3 bases from V and 6 bases from J; junction bases left unmatched: 5. The CDR3 bases are TGTGCCAGCAGCCAGATTCAGGGGGTCGAGCAGTACTTC. It encodes CASSQIQGVEQYF.

In this sample, this clonotype turned up many times. This chain connects TRBV19 to TRBJ2-7; possibly TRBD2 for D (5 bases). CDR1 LNHDA and CDR2 SQIVND come from the germline V gene (reference sequence). V was shortened by 8 bases and J by 2 bases, with 10 bases between the two germline ends. CDR3 length: 12 amino acids. CDR3 in amino acids: CASSGNPYEQYF. CDR3 in DNA: TGTGCCAGTTCCGGGAACCCCTACGAGCAGTACTTC.

This clonotype showed up many times. The chain combines TRBV7-2 with TRBJ2-1, with 7 bases aligning to TRBD2. From germline, CDR1 is SGHTA and CDR2 FQGNSA. After removal of 5 bases from V and 5 bases from J, the junction contained 9 bases not matched to a gene. The CDR3 consists of 15 residues. Here the CDR3 reads CASSLNGLGNNEQFF. The CDR3, as DNA: TGTGCCAGCAGCCTAAACGGACTAGGGAACAATGAGCAGTTCTTC.

The chain is built from TRBV6-5 and TRBJ2-7, with D tentatively TRBD1 (6 bases). The CDR3 totals 16 residues. With 0 bases removed from V and 1 base from J, the gap between germline ends came to 13 bases. Germline V gene data show CDR1 as MNHEY and CDR2 as SVGAGI. The CDR3 spells CASSYSKTGKSYEQYF. In DNA form, the CDR3 reads TGTGCCAGCAGTTACTCGAAAACAGGGAAATCCTACGAGCAGTACTTC.

The J gene is TRBJ2-5, the V gene TRBV7-9; TRBD2 aligns across 7 bases. The CDR3 extends over 11 amino acids. The V gene end was trimmed by 4 bases and the J gene end by 11 bases; junction bases not matched to a gene: 4. The V gene's germline CDR1 is SEHNR and CDR2 FQNEAQ (reference sequence). CDR3: CASSWGGAQYF. The DNA for the CDR3 is TGTGCCAGCAGCTGGGGGGGAGCTCAGTACTTC.

With respect to this clonotype: This sequence may be a read error, since a much larger clone differs from it by one base. The rearrangement uses TRBV7-9 and TRBJ2-1, with 9 nucleotides matching TRBD2. CDR1 is SEHNR and CDR2 is FQNEAQ in the germline V gene (reference sequence). The CDR3 has 15 residues. The CDR3 bases are TGTGACAGCAGCATGACTAGCGGTACATACAATGAGCAGTTCTTC. Amino acids: CDSSMTSGTYNEQFF.

This clonotype was found a few times. The V call is TRBV7-8, the J call TRBJ1-2; D unresolved. Germline CDR1 is SGHVS and CDR2 is FQNEAQ. The CDR3 has 13 residues. The V end was cut by 2 bases, the J end by 3 bases, with 7 bases between. CDR3 DNA: TGTGCCAGCAGCTTAAACAGTGACTATGGCTACACCTTC. It is translated as CASSLNSDYGYTF.

This chain uses TRBV7-4 with TRBJ2-7; no reliable D call. The CDR3 is 13 residues long. Germline V gene sequence: CDR1 SGHVT, CDR2 SQSDAQ. V gave up 2 bases and J gave up 3 bases, with 8 bases separating them. The CDR3, as DNA: TGTGCCAGCAGCTTAAAACTGAGCTACGAGCAGTACTTC. Translating gives CASSLKLSYEQYF.

This clonotype was counted only a few times. The rearrangement uses TRBV5-1 and TRBJ1-6; D not certain. Between the trimmed V and J ends, which lost 0 bases and 7 bases, there was a span of 20 bases. CDR1 and CDR2 (germline): SGHRS, YFSETQ. The CDR3 sequence is 18 residues long. In nucleotides, the CDR3 is TGCGCCAGCAGCTTGGAAAAATGGGCAGATACTTCGAATTCACCCCTCCACTTT. Its translation: CASSLEKWADTSNSPLHF.

The chain is built from TRBV5-6 and TRBJ1-2; tentatively, D is TRBD1 (5 bases). CDR1 SGHDT and CDR2 YYEEEE come from the germline V gene. The V end was cut by 4 bases, the J end by 12 bases, with 16 bases between. The CDR3 consists of 12 residues. CDR3 sequence reads: CASSPGPGGDTF. In nucleotides, the CDR3 is TGTGCCAGCAGCCCGGGCCCTGGGGGAGACACCTTC.

Many counts were recorded for this clonotype. The chain couples TRBV7-2 to TRBJ1-1; TRBD1 is a possible D gene (6 bases). V lost 7 bases to trimming and J lost 3 bases, with 18 bases between them. The CDR3 is 15 residues long. Germline CDR1 SGHTA, CDR2 FQGNSA. DNA for the CDR3: TGTGCCAGCAACGTTGGGTGGGGGGCCCACACTGAAGCTTTCTTT. Translation: CASNVGWGAHTEAFF.

This clonotype was counted a few times. The chain links TRBV11-2 to TRBJ2-7; the match to TRBD1 covers 7 bases. The CDR3 length is 14 residues. J gave up 3 bases and V 1 base, and 3 bases lay outside the gene matches. Germline values: CDR1 SGHAT, CDR2 FQNNGV. In nucleotides, the CDR3 is TGTGCCAGCAGCTTAGGGACAGGTTACTACGAGCAGTACTTC. Translating it yields CASSLGTGYYEQYF. Complete variable domain (other parts from reference TRBV11-2 and TRBJ2-7): EAGVAQSPRYKIIEKRQSVAFWCNPISGHATLYWYQQILGQGPKLLIQFQNNGVVDDSQLPKDRFSAERLKGVDSTLKIQPAKLEDSAVYLCASSLGTGYYEQYFGPGTRLTVT.

The rearrangement uses TRBV7-6 and TRBJ1-4, with unresolved D. The CDR3 sequence is 17 residues long. V lost 5 bases and J 0 bases, leaving 16 bases between the germline ends. In germline, CDR1 is SGHVS, CDR2 FNYEAQ. CDR3 residues: CASSPQTGRTTNEKLFF. In DNA, the CDR3 is TGTGCCAGCAGCCCTCAGACGGGTCGGACAACTAATGAAAAACTGTTTTTT.

This clonotype occurred once. This CDR3 fails to terminate in the conserved phenylalanine or tryptophan, so it likely reflects a read error. The chain links TRBV19 to TRBJ1-2; 8 positions agree with TRBD1. This CDR3 has 16 residues. V shed 6 bases and J 4 bases; nucleotides not matched to a gene: 13. The germline V gene has CDR1 LNHDA and CDR2 SQIVND (reference sequence). For the CDR3, the DNA is TGTGCCAGTAGCCGGTCGGGCAGGGGGCTTGGCTATGGCTACACCTTA. Protein: CASSRSGRGLGYGYTL.

This clonotype was seen repeatedly, ten times or more. The chain is built from TRBV6-1 and TRBJ2-3; D is ambiguous. The CDR3 is made up of 13 amino acids. Per germline, CDR1 MNHNS and CDR2 SASEGT. Trimming pared 3 bases from V and 9 bases from J, leaving 13 bases between. CDR3 loop: CASSDRRQETQYF. The CDR3, as DNA: TGTGCCAGCAGTGATCGTCGCCAGGAGACGCAGTATTTT.

The V and J genes are TRBV4-2 and TRBJ1-3; no reliable D call. The germline V and J ends were trimmed by 3 bases and 7 bases, with 10 bases remaining between them. Looked up from germline, CDR1 is LGHNA and CDR2 is YNFKEQ. The CDR3 is 13 amino acids. The CDR3 DNA reads as TGTGCCAGCAGCCAGGATGTAAAGAACACCATATATTTT. Protein: CASSQDVKNTIYF.

V is TRBV20-1 and J is TRBJ2-5; TRBD2 is a possible D gene (6 bases). V lost 2 bases to trimming and J lost 4 bases, with 14 bases between them. Per the germline V gene, CDR1 is DFQATT and CDR2 is SNEGSKA (reference sequence). The CDR3 consists of 14 residues. The CDR3 DNA follows: TGCAGTGCTAGACCCCCGGGGGTTGGAGAGACCCAGTACTTC. It yields the protein CSARPPGVGETQYF.

This clonotype was seen ten or more times. The V and J genes are TRBV11-2 and TRBJ1-1; D gene ambiguous. Germline V gene lookup returns CDR1 SGHAT and CDR2 FQNNGV. The V gene lost 0 bases and the J gene lost 6 bases, with 8 bases spanning the gap. This CDR3 is 13 amino acids long. The CDR3 DNA reads TGTGCCAGCAGCTTAGAGGCAGGTCCTGAAGCTTTCTTT. The encoded protein is CASSLEAGPEAFF.

The gene calls are TRBV7-8 and TRBJ2-7; possibly TRBD1 or TRBD2 for D (6 bases each). The CDR3 has 13 residues. V lost 2 bases and J lost 7, with 12 bases in between. In germline, CDR1 is SGHVS, CDR2 FQNEAQ. The CDR3 nucleotides are TGTGCCAGCAGCTTAAACGAAGGGGGGGAGCAGTACTTC. It yields the protein CASSLNEGGEQYF.